The clone carrying this T cell receptor beta chain has a count of ten or more. Isolation of CD4+ naive, central memory, regulatory and stem cell-like memory cells was achieved by sorting via CD45RO/CCR7/CD25/CD127/CD95/CD27. These data originate in a study of beta chain features in type 1 diabetes. On the study more broadly: The number of sorted cells examined across all samples was approximately 110,000,000.

Germline assignment: CDR1 SGDLS and CDR2 YYNGEE. V was pared by 0 bases and J by 8 bases, with 6 bases between. The CDR3 contains 13 residues. As every portion of the isolated RNA was reverse transcribed, the sequencing read expressed TCRB transcripts. The table came from immunoSEQ multiplex PCR; TCRdb's copy has only in-frame clones and leaves some out. Here the sample spans approximately 150,000 clones, roughly 9.7% being singletons. The sequencing sample was made of central memory CD4+ T cells from blood. The chain carries TRBV9 and TRBJ1-6; D is unclear. This clonotype was sampled from a woman aged 40 to 49 in good health. Here the CDR3 DNA reads TGTGCCAGCAGCGTAGTAACGGATTCACCCCTCCACTTT. Amino acid sequence: CASSVVTDSPLHF.